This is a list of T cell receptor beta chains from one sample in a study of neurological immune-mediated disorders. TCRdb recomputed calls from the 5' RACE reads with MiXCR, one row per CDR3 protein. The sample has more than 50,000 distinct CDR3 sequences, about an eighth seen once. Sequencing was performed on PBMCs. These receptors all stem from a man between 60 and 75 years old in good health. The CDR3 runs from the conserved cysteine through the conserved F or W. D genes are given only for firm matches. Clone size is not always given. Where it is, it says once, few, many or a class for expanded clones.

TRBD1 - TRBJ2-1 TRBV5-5 TGTGCCAGCAGCGCCGGGGACAGGGGGCCGGGGACGGAGCAGTTCTTC CASSAGDRGPGTEQFF
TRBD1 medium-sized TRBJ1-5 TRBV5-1 TGCGCCAGCAGCACGGGACAGGGAAGCAATCAGCCCCAGCATTTT CASSTGQGSNQPQHF
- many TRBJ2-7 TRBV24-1 TGTGCCACCAGTGATTCAGGGAAACTTTCCTACGAGCAGTACTTC CATSDSGKLSYEQYF
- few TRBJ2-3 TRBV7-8 TGTGCCAGCAGCTCGATCCTCGACAAAACAGATACGCAGTATTTT CASSSILDKTDTQYF
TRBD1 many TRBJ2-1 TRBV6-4 TGTGCCAGCTACCATACCCTGACAGGGGGCAAGGCTGAGCAGTTCTTC CASYHTLTGGKAEQFF
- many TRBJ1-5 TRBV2 TGTGCCAGCAGTGAAAGGTCGGGCAATCAGCCCCAGCATTTT CASSERSGNQPQHF
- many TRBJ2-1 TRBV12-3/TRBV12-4 TGTGCCAGCAGTTTGGCCTACAATGAGCAGTTCTTC CASSLAYNEQFF
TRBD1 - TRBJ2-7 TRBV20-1 TGCAGTGCCGTACAGGGGGGCAGCTCCTACGAGCAGTACTTC CSAVQGGSSYEQYF
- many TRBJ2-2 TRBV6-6 TGTGCCAGTCCCAGCGGGCGCGGGGAGCTGTTTTTT CASPSGRGELFF
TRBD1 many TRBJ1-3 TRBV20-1 TGCAGTGCTACACAAGGGACAGGGGGAAGAAACACCATATATTTT CSATQGTGGRNTIYF
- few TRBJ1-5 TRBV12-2 TGTGCAAGTCGCGGTGAAGGGAACGGGGTCAATCAGCCCCAGCATTTT CASRGEGNGVNQPQHF
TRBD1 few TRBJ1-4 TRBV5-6 TGTGCCAGCAGCGGGACCACCGGGACAGGGGGCCGTGCTAATGAAAAACTGTTTTTT CASSGTTGTGGRANEKLFF
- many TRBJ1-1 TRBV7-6 TGTGCCAGCAGCTTAGCGCCGGCTCAGACTGAAGCTTTCTTT CASSLAPAQTEAFF
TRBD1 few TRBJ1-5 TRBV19 TGTGCCAGTAGTGGCACCGGGACAGGGAATCAGCCCCAGCATTTT CASSGTGTGNQPQHF
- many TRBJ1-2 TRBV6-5 TGTGCCAGCAGTTACGGTGGTGAGGGCGGCTACACCTTC CASSYGGEGGYTF
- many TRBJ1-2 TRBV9 TGTGCCAGCAGCGTAGAGAGGAGTGGCTACACCTTC CASSVERSGYTF
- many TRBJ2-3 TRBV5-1 TGCGCCAGCAGCTTGTTAGGGACAGATACGCAGTATTTT CASSLLGTDTQYF
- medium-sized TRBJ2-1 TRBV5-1 TGCGCCAGCAGCTTGGATTACGACAGCTCCTACAATGAGCAGTTCTTC CASSLDYDSSYNEQFF
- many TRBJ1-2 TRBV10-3 TGTGCCATCAGTGAGCCCCCGACAGTCAACTATGGCTACACCTTC CAISEPPTVNYGYTF
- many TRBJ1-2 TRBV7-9 TGTGCCAGCAGCTTCGCTAAGACAACGGATGGCTACACCTTC CASSFAKTTDGYTF
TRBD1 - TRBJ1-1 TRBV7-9 TGTGCCAGAAGCAGGACAGGGGGCGCCGGTGAAGCTTTCTTT CARSRTGGAGEAFF
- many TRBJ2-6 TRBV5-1 TGCGCCAGCAGCTTGGAAGGGCGCGGGGCCAACGTCCTGACTTTC CASSLEGRGANVLTF
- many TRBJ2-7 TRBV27 TGTGCCAGCAGTCCCGGATCAGGGGTGCCCTACGAGCAGTACTTC CASSPGSGVPYEQYF
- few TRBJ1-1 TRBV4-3 TGCGCCAGCAGCCTCTCCCGGGACATTGACACTGAAGCTTTCTTT CASSLSRDIDTEAFF
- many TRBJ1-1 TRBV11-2 TGTGCCAGCAGCCGCACCTCCAGGGGCCTGAACACTGAAGCTTTCTTT CASSRTSRGLNTEAFF
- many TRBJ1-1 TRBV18 TGTGCCAGCTCATGGGGGGCGGACACTGAAGCTTTCTTT CASSWGADTEAFF
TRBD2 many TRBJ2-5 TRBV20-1 TGCAGTGCCCCTTCGAGCGGGGGGGTTGACCAAGAGACCCAGTACTTC CSAPSSGGVDQETQYF
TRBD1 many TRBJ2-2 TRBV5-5 TGTGCCAGCAGCTCTCGACAGGGCGGTGGGCCCGGGGAGCTGTTTTTT CASSSRQGGGPGELFF
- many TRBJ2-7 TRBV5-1 TGCGCCAGCAGCATCAGAGACGAGCAGTACTTC CASSIRDEQYF
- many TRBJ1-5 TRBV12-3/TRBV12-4 TGTGCCAGCAGCCTATTCCGCGGGAGGGTGAGCAATCAGCCCCAGCATTTT CASSLFRGRVSNQPQHF
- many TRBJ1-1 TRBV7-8 TGTGCCAGCAGCTTAATCCCCGGGACTGAAGCTTTCTTT CASSLIPGTEAFF
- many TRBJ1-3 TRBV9 TGTGCCAGCAGCCTTACCGTGGGGGGGAGCTCTGGAAACACCATATATTTT CASSLTVGGSSGNTIYF
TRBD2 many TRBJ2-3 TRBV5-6 TGTGCCAGCAGCTTCAGCTACGCCGGGGGGGATACGCAGTATTTT CASSFSYAGGDTQYF